The clone carrying this TCR beta chain has just a few counts. These data originate in a study of blood T cell repertoires in COVID-19. Trimming cost V 0 bases and J 3 bases, with 17 bases left between them. Per the germline V gene, CDR1 is SGHRS and CDR2 is YFSETQ. The CDR3 has 17 residues. The repertoire was sequenced with immunoSEQ multiplex PCR; TCRdb's copy has only in-frame clones and lacks some. The sample lists fewer than 150,000 clones; around 85% were seen once. Sequencing input: peripheral blood. This sequence was found in a woman aged 60-70 years with COVID-19, enrolled during active disease. The chain couples TRBV5-1 to TRBJ2-3, with D unclear. CDR3 nucleotide sequence: TGCGCCAGCAGCTTGGGCACCGGGTTGAGGCAGACAGATACGCAGTATTTT. It specifies CASSLGTGLRQTDTQYF.